The 31 T cell receptor beta chains reported below all come from one sample, sequenced in a study of T cells in women clearing cervical HPV infection. Assay used: immunoSEQ multiplex PCR; TCRdb lists only in-frame clones, some missing. The clone table shows 25,000 to 30,000 clones, with the ten largest holding 2.5% to 3.5%. The specimen was blood buffy coat. These receptors originate from a woman between 18 and 75 years old with a cervical HPV16 infection that either progressed to CIN3+ or cleared (not recorded which).

With respect to this clone: The read finishes 3 residues shy of the CDR3 end, and the germline J gene is used to complete it. The chain uses TRBV5-1 and TRBJ2-2; 7 positions agree with TRBD1. The J segment lost 0 bases and the V segment lost 0 bases, leaving 2 bases of the junction unmatched. Per germline, CDR1 SGHRS and CDR2 YFSETQ. The CDR3 runs 16 residues. CDR3: CASSLGGGPNTGELFF. The CDR3 DNA, read in part, is TGCGCCAGCAGCTTGGGAGGGGGCCCGAACACCGGGGAG.

In the case of this clone: The read stops 3 residues short of the end of the CDR3; the missing end is completed from the germline J gene. The rearrangement links TRBV2 to TRBJ1-4; the D gene is possibly TRBD1 (5 bases). In germline, CDR1 is SNHLY, CDR2 FYNNEI. The CDR3 sequence is 16 residues long. Trimming removed 9 bases at V and 0 bases at J, with 17 bases between. The CDR3 DNA, read in part, is TGTGCCAGTCTGCAAGAAGAGGGGCCAACTAATGAAAAA. This translates into CASLQEEGPTNEK. The whole CDR3 sequence is CASLQEEGPTNEKLFF.

Worth noting for this clone: The read is 3 residues too short to cover the CDR3 end, so that end is filled in from the germline J gene. V usage is TRBV18 and J usage is TRBJ2-5; tentative D call: TRBD2 (6 bases). The CDR3 covers 15 residues. CDR1 is KGHSH, CDR2 LQKENI, per germline. With 3 bases removed from V and 1 base from J, the gap between germline ends came to 12 bases. Incomplete CDR3 DNA: TGTGCCAGCTCACCCAACCGGGACTCCCAAGAGACC. Translation: CASSPNRDSQET. The entire CDR3 is CASSPNRDSQETQYF.

About this clone: With the read ending 3 residues before the CDR3 end, the germline J gene is used to fill in that end. The gene calls are TRBV12-3 or TRBV12-4 and TRBJ1-2; D might be TRBD1 (6 bases). The CDR3 loop spans 13 amino acids. V was pared by 8 bases and J by 4 bases, with 14 bases between. The CDR3 loop reads CASGHRVGYGYTF. The sequenced part of the CDR3 DNA is TGTGCCAGCGGGCACAGGGTTGGCTATGGC.

Turning to this clone: The DNA ends 3 residues before the CDR3 does, and the rest of the CDR3 is filled in from the germline J gene. The rearrangement uses TRBV10-3 and TRBJ2-3; TRBD1 agrees at 12 bases. Trimming cost V 1 base and J 5 bases; bases outside gene matches: 4. The CDR3 has 16 residues. Germline assignment: CDR1 ENHRY and CDR2 SYGVKD. The CDR3 region is CAISELGQGALDTQYF. The part of the CDR3 DNA that was read is TGTGCCATCAGTGAGTTGGGACAGGGGGCTTTAGATACG.

A note on this clone: The observed sequence ends 3 residues before the CDR3 terminus, with the missing tail filled in from the germline J gene. The chain links TRBV7-9 to TRBJ1-2, with D unclear. Germline V gives CDR1 SEHNR, CDR2 FQNEAQ (reference sequence). The CDR3 spans 14 residues. CDR3 residues: CASSPGLASDTYTF. The DNA read from the CDR3 is TGTGCCAGCAGCCCCGGACTAGCTTCAGATACC. The whole variable domain, remainder taken from reference TRBV7-9 and TRBJ1-2, is DTGVSQNPRHKITKRGQNVTFRCDPISEHNRLYWYRQTLGQGPEFLTYFQNEAQLEKSRLLSDRFSAERPKGSFSTLEIQRTEQGDSAMYLCASSPGLASDTYTFGSGTRLTVV.

Remarks on this clone: The read finishes 3 residues shy of the CDR3 end, and the germline J gene is used to complete it. This chain links TRBV5-4 with TRBJ2-2, with 14 bases identical to TRBD2. Per germline, CDR1 SGHNT and CDR2 YYREEE (reference sequence). J gave up 5 bases and V 3 bases, and 0 bases lay outside the gene matches. The CDR3 consists of 15 residues. Partial CDR3 DNA: TGTGCCAGCAGCTGGACTAGCGGGAGGACCGGGGAG. Translation: CASSWTSGRTGE. The whole CDR3 protein reads CASSWTSGRTGELFF.

With respect to this clone: Coverage ceases 3 residues before the CDR3 finishes, and the germline J gene fills in the end. The V and J genes are TRBV10-3 and TRBJ2-3, with 14 bases that match TRBD2. Losses at the gene ends were 3 bases for V and 3 bases for J; bases not matched to a gene: 2. From germline, CDR1 is ENHRY and CDR2 SYGVKD. This CDR3 comprises 16 residues. The sequenced part of the CDR3 DNA is TGTGCCATCAGTGACGGGACTAGCGGGAGAACAGATACG. Its translation is CAISDGTSGRTDT. The entire CDR3 reads CAISDGTSGRTDTQYF.

With respect to this clone: From the germline J gene comes the end of the CDR3, since the read stops 3 residues before it. V is TRBV7-9 and J is TRBJ2-7; no clear D gene. This CDR3 spans 14 amino acids. Trimming shortened V by 1 base and J by 4 bases, and 11 bases separated the two germline ends. The germline gives CDR1 SEHNR, CDR2 FQNEAQ (reference sequence). The CDR3 sequence is CASSLGSQIYEQYF. Partial CDR3 DNA: TGTGCCAGCAGCTTAGGGTCACAGATATACGAG.

Comments on this clone: The read falls 3 residues short of the CDR3 end, and the missing part is taken from the germline J gene. This rearrangement joins TRBV5-6 to TRBJ1-1; D is undetermined. The CDR3 has 14 amino acids. The germline gives CDR1 SGHDT, CDR2 YYEEEE. Trimming took 5 bases from V and 0 from J, leaving 11 bases between them. The sequenced CDR3 bases are TGTGCCAGCAGTTCGGGGAACATGAACACTGAA. Encoded protein: CASSSGNMNTE. The complete CDR3 sequence is CASSSGNMNTEAFF.

On this clone itself: The CDR3 end is not reached by the read, which stops 3 residues before it; the germline J gene fills it in. The chain uses TRBV30 and TRBJ1-5; D may be TRBD1 (6 bases). This CDR3 has 13 residues. CDR1 is GTSNPN and CDR2 is SVGIG in the germline V gene (reference sequence). Trimming shortened V by 1 base and J by 2 bases, and 6 bases separated the two germline ends. The covered CDR3 bases are TGTGCCTGGAGTGGGACAGGCAATCAGCCC. Translated, it gives CAWSGTGNQP. The entire CDR3 protein is CAWSGTGNQPQHF. The full variable domain, completed using reference TRBV30 and TRBJ1-5, is SQTIHQWPATLVQPVGSPLSLECTVEGTSNPNLYWYRQAAGRGLQLLFYSVGIGQISSEVPQNLSASRPQDRQFILSSKKLLLSDSGFYLCAWSGTGNQPQHFGDGTRLSIL.

A word on this clone: Read data end 3 residues before the CDR3 end; the end is taken from the germline J gene. The rearrangement joins TRBV19 to TRBJ2-2; TRBD2 might be the D (6 bases). V lost 2 bases, J lost 3 bases, and 10 bases lay in between. Germline V lookup: CDR1 LNHDA, CDR2 SQIVND (reference sequence). This CDR3 region has 15 residues. CDR3 protein: CASSIPDYDTGELFF. CDR3 DNA (partial): TGTGCCAGTAGTATACCGGACTATGACACCGGGGAG. Full variable domain (remainder filled in from reference TRBV19 and TRBJ2-2): DGGITQSPKYLFRKEGQNVTLSCEQNLNHDAMYWYRQDPGQGLRLIYYSQIVNDFQKGDIAEGYSVSREKKESFPLTVTSAQKNPTAFYLCASSIPDYDTGELFFGEGSRLTVL.

Points on this clone: The DNA ends 3 residues before the CDR3 does, and the rest of the CDR3 is filled in from the germline J gene. The chain couples TRBV2 to TRBJ1-2, with TRBD1 identical over 7 bases. Per the germline V gene, CDR1 is SNHLY and CDR2 is FYNNEI. With V trimmed by 7 bases and J by 1 base, 6 bases remained unmatched. This CDR3 is built from 14 residues. This chain's CDR3 is CASNYRGLNYGYTF. The CDR3 DNA, read in part, is TGTGCCAGCAACTACAGGGGACTTAACTATGGC. The whole variable domain, remainder taken from reference TRBV2 and TRBJ1-2, is EPEVTQTPSHQVTQMGQEVILRCVPISNHLYFYWYRQILGQKVEFLVSFYNNEISEKSEIFDDQFSVERPDGSNFTLKIRSTKLEDSAMYFCASNYRGLNYGYTFGSGTRLTVV.

Points on this clone: The sequence runs out 3 residues before the end of the CDR3; the remainder is reconstructed from the germline J gene. V and J are TRBV6-1 and TRBJ2-7, with 8 bases identical to TRBD2. The CDR3 runs to 14 residues. From germline, CDR1 is MNHNS and CDR2 SASEGT. V dropped 2 bases and J dropped 2; count of bases not matched to a gene: 2. The CDR3 sequence is CASSETSGAYEQYF. CDR3 DNA, as far as it was read: TGTGCCAGCAGTGAAACTAGCGGTGCCTACGAG.

The sequenced CDR3 bases are TGTGCCAGCAGCCCGAGACAGTTAACCTATCAGCCC. Translated: CASSPRQLTYQP. Given in full, the CDR3 is CASSPRQLTYQPQHF. V usage is TRBV5-8 and J usage is TRBJ1-5; the D gene is possibly TRBD1 (5 bases). The CDR3 end is not reached by the read, which stops 3 residues before it; the germline J gene fills it in. The CDR3 is made up of 15 amino acids. The V end was cut by 4 bases, the J end by 5 bases, with 16 bases between. Germline V gives CDR1 SGHTS, CDR2 YDEGEE.

With regard to this clone: The read ends 3 residues early relative to the CDR3; the germline J gene fills the gap. The chain uses TRBV11-2 and TRBJ2-3; D remains unclear. V dropped 2 bases and J dropped 5 bases, with 8 bases sitting between them. There are 13 residues in the CDR3. Germline lookup yields CDR1 SGHAT and CDR2 FQNNGV. CDR3 region: CASSLQVGDTQYF. CDR3 bases read: TGTGCCAGCAGCTTACAGGTAGGAGATACG.

Concerning this clone: Mismatch with germline at one junction end may stem from a read error. The identical CDR3 is also encoded by other nucleotide sequences in the sample. The CDR3 DNA, read in part, is TGTGCCAGCAGTAACCCCCCAGGAAACGGGGGGTACACTGAG. As protein: CASSNPPGNGGYTE. The whole CDR3 sequence reads CASSNPPGNGGYTEAFF. The rearrangement uses TRBV13 and TRBJ1-1, with D possibly TRBD1 on 5 matching bases. The read falls 3 residues short of the CDR3 end, and the missing part is taken from the germline J gene. Germline CDR1 is PRHDT and CDR2 is FYEKMQ (reference sequence). This CDR3 is built from 17 residues.

Comments on this clone: The read finishes 3 residues shy of the CDR3 end, and the germline J gene is used to complete it. This chain joins TRBV6-1 and TRBJ2-7; D perhaps matches TRBD2 (5 bases). Deletions cut 3 bases from V and 2 bases from J, with 14 bases between. CDR3 size: 15 residues. Per germline, CDR1 MNHNS and CDR2 SASEGT. The chain's CDR3 is CASSDFRGSPYEQYF. CDR3 bases read: TGTGCCAGCAGTGACTTCCGGGGTAGCCCCTACGAG.

Regarding this clone: Read data end 3 residues before the CDR3 end; the end is taken from the germline J gene. The genes are TRBV14 and TRBJ2-7; D remains unclear. There are 14 residues in the CDR3. V was trimmed by 1 base and J by 2 bases, leaving 9 bases between them. Germline V lookup: CDR1 SGHDN, CDR2 FVKESK. CDR3 DNA, as far as it was read: TGTGCCAGCAGCCAAGTTAATTCCGCCTACGAG. Its translation: CASSQVNSAYE. The entire CDR3 sequence reads CASSQVNSAYEQYF.

A remark on this clone: From the germline J gene comes the end of the CDR3, since the read stops 3 residues before it. V and J are TRBV12-3 or TRBV12-4 and TRBJ2-7; tentative D call: TRBD1 (5 bases). The V end was cut by 8 bases, the J end by 4 bases, with 6 bases between. The CDR3 totals 10 residues. CDR3 loop: CASAGYEQYF. The sequenced part of the CDR3 DNA is TGTGCCAGCGCAGGGTACGAG.

On this clone: The CDR3 extends 3 residues past the end of the read, so its final part is completed from the germline J gene. The chain joins TRBV29-1 to TRBJ1-1; tentatively, D is TRBD1 (5 bases). The CDR3 loop spans 13 amino acids. Per the germline V gene, CDR1 is SQVTM and CDR2 is ANQGSEA. V was shortened by 1 base and J by 4 bases, with 10 bases between the two germline ends. The covered CDR3 bases are TGCAGCGTTGAAGGGAGCCAGGGCACTGAA. Translation gives CSVEGSQGTE. From start to end, the CDR3 is CSVEGSQGTEAFF.

Regarding this clone: The read falls 3 residues short of the CDR3 end, and the missing part is taken from the germline J gene. The chain links TRBV2 to TRBJ2-7, with 10 bases lining up with TRBD2. Germline V CDR1 and CDR2: SNHLY, FYNNEI. The CDR3 is 13 amino acids. With 8 bases clipped from V and 6 bases from J, the junction kept 7 bases outside the gene matches. CDR3 sequence: CASQLAGTGEQYF. The CDR3 bases that were read are TGTGCCAGCCAACTAGCGGGAACTGGCGAG.

Comment on this clone: Read data end 3 residues before the CDR3 end; the end is taken from the germline J gene. The rearrangement links TRBV7-9 to TRBJ2-7; a weak D match, TRBD2 (6 bases). CDR1 SEHNR and CDR2 FQNEAQ come from the germline V gene (reference sequence). Trimming took off 3 bases at V and 0 bases at J, with 9 bases between the two ends. The CDR3 totals 14 residues. This chain's CDR3 is CASSFGDCSYEQYF. The DNA read from the CDR3 is TGTGCCAGCAGCTTTGGGGACTGCTCCTACGAG.

For this clone: The sequenced fragment ends 3 residues before the CDR3 boundary, so the rest is inferred from the germline J gene. The V gene is TRBV19, the J gene TRBJ1-2, with TRBD1 as a possible D gene (6 bases). This CDR3 contains 13 residues. V lost 5 bases and J 3 bases, leaving 10 bases between the germline ends. From germline, CDR1 is LNHDA and CDR2 SQIVND (reference sequence). CDR3: CASSSYRDYGYTF. CDR3 bases read: TGTGCCAGTAGTTCATACAGGGACTATGGC.

CDR3: CASSQEGHRRDGTGELFF. CDR3 bases read: TGCGCCAGCAGCCAAGAGGGACATCGGCGGGATGGCACCGGGGAG. The rearrangement joins TRBV4-1 to TRBJ2-2, with D perhaps TRBD1 or TRBD2 (6 bases each). Coverage ceases 3 residues before the CDR3 finishes, and the germline J gene fills in the end. Germline CDR1 reads MGHRA; CDR2 reads YSYEKL. The CDR3 contains 18 residues. The V end lost 0 bases, the J end lost 4 bases, and 18 bases lay between the germline ends.

About this clone: The read ends 3 residues early relative to the CDR3; the germline J gene fills the gap. The chain joins TRBV11-2 to TRBJ2-7, with 10 nucleotides matching TRBD1. Germline V gene sequence: CDR1 SGHAT, CDR2 FQNNGV. The CDR3 loop spans 14 amino acids. Losses at the gene ends were 1 base for V and 6 bases for J; bases not matched to a gene: 3. CDR3 residues: CASSLGGTGVEQYF. The DNA read from the CDR3 is TGTGCCAGCAGCTTAGGGGGGACAGGGGTCGAG.

Comments on this clone: The read ends 3 residues shy of where the CDR3 ends; the end is completed using the germline J gene. The V call is TRBV19, the J call TRBJ2-1; D not resolved. The V gene lost 5 bases and the J gene lost 9 bases, with 11 bases spanning the gap. The CDR3 has 12 amino acids. Germline loops: CDR1 LNHDA, CDR2 SQIVND (reference sequence). Partial CDR3 DNA: TGTGCCAGTAGTTCACCCCGGGTTGAG. Translation: CASSSPRVE. The full CDR3 is CASSSPRVEQFF.

Details on this clone: The read is 3 residues too short to cover the CDR3 end, so that end is filled in from the germline J gene. The chain carries TRBV7-9 and TRBJ2-5; D possibly matches TRBD1 or TRBD2 (5 bases each). This CDR3 comprises 14 residues. The germline V gene has CDR1 SEHNR and CDR2 FQNEAQ (reference sequence). V was cut by 3 bases and J by 4 bases, with 12 bases left in between. This CDR3 reads CASSFGAGRETQYF. The part of the CDR3 DNA that was read is TGTGCCAGCAGCTTTGGGGCAGGGAGAGAGACC.

In terms of frequency, this clone is medium-sized. The read ends 3 residues before the CDR3 terminus; that terminus is restored from the germline J gene. The J gene is TRBJ2-7, the V gene TRBV5-5; 9 bases are shared with TRBD1. CDR1 is SGHKS and CDR2 is YYEKEE in the germline V gene (reference sequence). Trimming at V came to 1 base and at J to 6 bases, leaving 8 bases not matched to a gene. The CDR3 is 15 residues long. CDR3 sequence reads: CASSLYRDRAPEQYF. The DNA read from the CDR3 is TGTGCCAGCAGCTTGTACCGGGACAGGGCACCCGAG.

This clone counts as medium-sized by frequency. The junction does not match germline at one end; this may be a read error. The CDR3 end is not reached by the read, which stops 3 residues before it; the germline J gene fills it in. The chain recombines TRBV20-1 with TRBJ2-3; 10 nucleotides line up with TRBD2. The CDR3 extends over 13 amino acids. Germline-derived CDR1 and CDR2 are DFQATT and SNEGSKA (reference sequence). The CDR3 loop reads CSPSGGSTDTQYF. The CDR3 bases that were read are TGCAGTCCTAGCGGGGGAAGCACAGATACG.

Note on this clone: The read is 3 residues too short to cover the CDR3 end, so that end is filled in from the germline J gene. J is TRBJ2-7 and V is TRBV6-4; TRBD2 matches 11 bases. There are 16 residues in the CDR3. CDR1 is MRHNA and CDR2 is SNTAGT in the germline V gene. The V and J ends lost 6 bases and 4 bases, in that order; junction bases with no gene match: 11. Partial CDR3 DNA: TGTGCCAGCAGCCTAATTATAGCGGGAGGGGAATACGAG. Its protein is CASSLIIAGGEYE. The whole CDR3 region reads CASSLIIAGGEYEQYF.